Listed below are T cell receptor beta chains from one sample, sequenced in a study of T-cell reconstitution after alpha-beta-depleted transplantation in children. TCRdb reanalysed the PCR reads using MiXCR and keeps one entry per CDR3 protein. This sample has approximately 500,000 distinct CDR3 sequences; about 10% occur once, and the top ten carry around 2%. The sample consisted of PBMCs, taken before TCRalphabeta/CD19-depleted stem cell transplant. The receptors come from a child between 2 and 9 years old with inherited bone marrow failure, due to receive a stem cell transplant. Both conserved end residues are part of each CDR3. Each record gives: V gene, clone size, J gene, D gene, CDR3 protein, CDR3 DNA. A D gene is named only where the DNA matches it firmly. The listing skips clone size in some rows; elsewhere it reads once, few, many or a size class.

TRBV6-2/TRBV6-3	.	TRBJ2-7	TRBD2	CASSYNVLGGNYEQYF	TGTGCCAGCAGTTACAACGTATTGGGAGGGAATTACGAGCAGTACTTC
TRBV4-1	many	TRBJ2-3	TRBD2	CASSQDPAGSPSGTRKVDTQYF	TGCGCCAGCAGCCAAGACCCTGCCGGATCACCTTCCGGGACTAGAAAGGTGGATACGCAGTATTTT
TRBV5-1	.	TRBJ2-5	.	CASSLATSGLQETQYF	TGCGCCAGCAGCTTGGCCACCTCCGGTCTACAAGAGACCCAGTACTTC
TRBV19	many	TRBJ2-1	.	CASSTSGFLDEQFF	TGTGCCAGTAGTACTTCAGGGTTCCTCGATGAGCAGTTCTTC
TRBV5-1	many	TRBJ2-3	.	CASSLGSGADTQYF	TGCGCCAGCAGCTTGGGGTCAGGCGCAGATACGCAGTATTTT
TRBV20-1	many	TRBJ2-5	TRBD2	CSARDLFGLAGDHQETQYF	TGCAGTGCTAGAGATCTTTTCGGGCTAGCGGGAGACCATCAAGAGACCCAGTACTTC
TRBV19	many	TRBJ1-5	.	CASSMFGIYSNQPQHF	TGTGCCAGTAGTATGTTCGGGATCTATAGCAATCAGCCCCAGCATTTT
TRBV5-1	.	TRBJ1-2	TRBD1	CASTRTGANYGYTF	TGCGCCAGCACCCGGACAGGGGCTAACTATGGCTACACCTTC
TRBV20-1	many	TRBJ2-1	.	CSANRASAYNEQFF	TGCAGTGCTAATAGGGCTAGCGCCTACAATGAGCAGTTCTTC
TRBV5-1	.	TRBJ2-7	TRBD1	CASRYGTGVGEQYF	TGCGCCAGCAGATACGGGACAGGGGTCGGGGAGCAGTACTTC
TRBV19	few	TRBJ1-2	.	CASSPFYPDYGYTF	TGTGCCAGTAGTCCTTTCTACCCAGACTATGGCTACACCTTC
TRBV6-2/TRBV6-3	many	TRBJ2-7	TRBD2	CASSPGLASYEQYF	TGTGCCAGCAGTCCCGGACTAGCCTCCTACGAGCAGTACTTC
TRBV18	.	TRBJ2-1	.	CASSPPYYNEQFF	TGTGCCAGCTCACCACCGTACTACAATGAGCAGTTCTTC
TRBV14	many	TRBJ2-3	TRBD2	CASSQVAGQGGADTQYF	TGTGCCAGCAGCCAAGTAGCGGGTCAGGGAGGCGCAGATACGCAGTATTTT
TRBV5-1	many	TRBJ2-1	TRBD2	CASSMIAGGPNEQFF	TGCGCCAGCAGCATGATAGCGGGAGGGCCAAATGAGCAGTTCTTC
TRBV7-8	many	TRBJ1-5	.	CASSRTGNQPQHF	TGTGCCAGCAGCCGGACAGGCAATCAGCCCCAGCATTTT
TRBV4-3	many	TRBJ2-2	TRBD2	CASSRGAGDPNTGELFF	TGCGCCAGCAGCCGTGGGGCGGGAGACCCGAACACCGGGGAGCTGTTTTTT
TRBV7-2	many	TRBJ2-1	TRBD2	CASSLEREYNEQFF	TGTGCCAGCAGCTTAGAGCGGGAGTACAATGAGCAGTTCTTC
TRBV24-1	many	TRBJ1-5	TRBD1	CATSEQGRDNQPQHF	TGTGCCACCAGTGAACAGGGGCGGGACAATCAGCCCCAGCATTTT
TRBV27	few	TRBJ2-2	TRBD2	CASSKGTSGRLRTGELFF	TGTGCCAGCAGTAAAGGGACTAGCGGGAGACTAAGGACCGGGGAGCTGTTTTTT
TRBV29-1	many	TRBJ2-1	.	CSVEDAGFNEQFF	TGCAGCGTTGAAGATGCAGGGTTCAATGAGCAGTTCTTC
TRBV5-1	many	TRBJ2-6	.	CASSPTVGSGANVLTF	TGCGCCAGCAGCCCAACTGTCGGATCTGGGGCCAACGTCCTGACTTTC
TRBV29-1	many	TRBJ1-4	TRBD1	CSVAADRVGEKLFF	TGCAGCGTTGCGGCAGACAGGGTGGGTGAAAAACTGTTTTTT
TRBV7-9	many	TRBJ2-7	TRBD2	CASSSSTSGRRYEQYF	TGTGCCAGCAGCTCCTCGACTAGCGGGAGAAGGTACGAGCAGTACTTC
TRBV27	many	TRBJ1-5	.	CASSLSLYQPQHF	TGTGCCAGCAGTTTATCTTTGTATCAGCCCCAGCATTTT
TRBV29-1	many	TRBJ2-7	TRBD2	CSVESSGRTDEQYF	TGCAGCGTTGAATCTAGCGGGAGGACTGACGAGCAGTACTTC
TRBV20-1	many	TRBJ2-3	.	CSARGGGPAGATSTDTQYF	TGCAGTGCTAGAGGAGGGGGCCCGGCGGGGGCCACTAGCACAGATACGCAGTATTTT